What follows are 24 T cell receptor beta chains derived from one specimen sequenced in a study of blood T cell repertoires in COVID-19. Here immunoSEQ multiplex PCR was the method, and the copy in TCRdb shows in-frame clones only, minus some. The data show 180,000 or so clones, 80% to 90% seen once. Sequenced material: peripheral blood. These receptors originate from a man between 60 and 75 years old with acute or convalescent COVID-19.

The rearrangement joins TRBV7-2 to TRBJ2-1, with D perhaps matching TRBD2 (6 bases). This CDR3 spans 13 amino acids. Germline-derived CDR1 and CDR2 are SGHTA and FQGNSA. V was trimmed by 5 bases and J by 10 bases, leaving 15 bases between them. CDR3 residues: CASSPQRAGEQFF. The CDR3 DNA sequence: TGTGCCAGCAGCCCCCAGAGGGCGGGAGAGCAGTTCTTC.

The rearrangement joins TRBV12-3 or TRBV12-4 to TRBJ2-7; TRBD1 might be the D (6 bases). The CDR3 contains 12 residues. V shed 6 bases and J shed 6 bases, with 12 bases lying between them. CDR3 DNA: TGTGCCAGCAGCCATACAGGGAGCGAGCAGTACTTC. Its protein is CASSHTGSEQYF.

This clone was detected many times. V gene TRBV13 combines with J gene TRBJ1-6, with D possibly matching TRBD1 (6 bases). Germline CDR1 reads PRHDT; CDR2 reads FYEKMQ (reference sequence). Between the trimmed V and J ends, which lost 5 bases and 6 bases, there was a span of 20 bases. CDR3 length: 17 amino acids. The DNA of the CDR3 is TGTGCCAGCAGCCCAGGTGGAAGTACAGGGCCTAATTCACCCCTCCACTTT. It is translated as CASSPGGSTGPNSPLHF. Filled out from reference TRBV13 and TRBJ1-6, the complete variable domain reads AAGVIQSPRHLIKEKRETATLKCYPIPRHDTVYWYQQGPGQDPQFLISFYEKMQSDKGSIPDRFSAQQFSDYHSELNMSSLELGDSALYFCASSPGGSTGPNSPLHFGNGTRLTVT.

As regards this clone: The same CDR3 arises from other DNA sequences in this sample as well. J is TRBJ2-3 and V is TRBV28, with no clear D. The CDR3 has 12 residues. The V gene lost 1 base and the J gene lost 4 bases, with 3 bases spanning the gap. Per the germline V gene, CDR1 is MDHEN and CDR2 is SYDVKM. This CDR3 is CASSLLADTQYF. The CDR3 DNA reads as TGTGCCAGCAGTTTATTAGCAGATACGCAGTATTTT. The variable domain in full, completed from reference TRBV28 and TRBJ2-3, reads DVKVTQSSRYLVKRTGEKVFLECVQDMDHENMFWYRQDPGLGLRLIYFSYDVKMKEKGDIPEGYSVSREKKERFSLILESASTNQTSMYLCASSLLADTQYFGPGTRLTVL.

The chain employs TRBV27 and TRBJ1-1; D unclear. The CDR3 covers 16 residues. V lost 2 bases, J lost 1 base, and 14 bases lay in between. Germline V gene lookup returns CDR1 MNHEY and CDR2 SMNVEV (reference sequence). CDR3 loop: CASSLDGRQANTEAFF. CDR3 coding DNA: TGTGCCAGCAGTTTAGACGGGAGGCAGGCGAACACTGAAGCTTTCTTT.

The chain has TRBV5-4 and TRBJ2-7; 7 nucleotides match TRBD1. The J segment lost 3 bases and the V segment lost 3 bases, leaving 9 bases of the junction unmatched. The CDR3 is 15 residues long. Germline V gives CDR1 SGHNT, CDR2 YYREEE (reference sequence). The CDR3 is CASSSIGGRFYEQYF. As DNA, the CDR3 is TGTGCCAGCAGCTCCATAGGGGGCAGGTTCTACGAGCAGTACTTC.

This sequence joins TRBV4-1 and TRBJ2-7, with a possible D match to TRBD1 (6 bases). Germline assignment: CDR1 MGHRA and CDR2 YSYEKL. Trimming cost V 1 base and J 4 bases, with 20 bases left between them. CDR3 length: 17 residues. The CDR3 spells CASSQGWPGHDLYEQYF. The CDR3 DNA reads as TGCGCCAGCAGCCAAGGGTGGCCGGGACACGACTTATACGAGCAGTACTTC.

The chain couples TRBV12-3 or TRBV12-4 to TRBJ1-2; 8 bases agree with TRBD1. The CDR3 totals 13 residues. V lost 5 bases, J lost 8 bases, and 7 bases stayed unmatched. The CDR3 bases are TGTGCCAGCAGTGGGCCCGCAGGGGGCGGCTACACCTTC. The encoded protein is CASSGPAGGGYTF.

The V gene is TRBV30, the J gene TRBJ2-1; the match to TRBD2 covers 13 bases. Trimming cost V 0 bases and J 2 bases; bases outside gene matches: 7. This CDR3 comprises 18 residues. Germline CDR1 reads GTSNPN; CDR2 reads SVGIG (reference sequence). As DNA, the CDR3 is TGTGCCTGGAGTGTACCCCCACTAGCGGGAGGGCCCTACAATGAGCAGTTCTTC. Residues: CAWSVPPLAGGPYNEQFF. The full variable domain, its missing parts supplied by reference TRBV30 and TRBJ2-1, is SQTIHQWPATLVQPVGSPLSLECTVEGTSNPNLYWYRQAAGRGLQLLFYSVGIGQISSEVPQNLSASRPQDRQFILSSKKLLLSDSGFYLCAWSVPPLAGGPYNEQFFGPGTRLTVL.

V and J are TRBV7-3 and TRBJ1-1, with a weak D call TRBD1 (6 bases). The CDR3 is made up of 17 amino acids. The germline V gene encodes CDR1 SGHTA and CDR2 FQGTGA. With 0 bases removed from V and 2 bases from J, the gap between germline ends came to 16 bases. As DNA, the CDR3 is TGTGCCAGCAGCTTAACTCTCCTTGGGGGCCCCAACACTGAAGCTTTCTTT. Translated, it gives CASSLTLLGGPNTEAFF.

This chain joins TRBV10-2 and TRBJ2-1; 7 nucleotides agree with TRBD2. Germline trimming cut 6 bases from V and 7 bases from J; bases unmatched to any gene: 9. The length of the CDR3 is 14 residues. Germline assignment: CDR1 WSHSY and CDR2 SAAADI. DNA of the CDR3: TGCGCCAGCAGCCGGGACTACTATGGGAATGAGCAGTTCTTC. Translating gives CASSRDYYGNEQFF.

This chain joins TRBV24-1 and TRBJ1-2; 7 bases map to TRBD1. Germline CDR1 reads KGHDR; CDR2 reads SFDVKD. J gave up 4 bases and V 4 bases, and 5 bases lay outside the gene matches. The CDR3 consists of 14 residues. CDR3 sequence reads: CATSEYDRAYGYTF. CDR3 DNA sequence: TGTGCCACCAGTGAGTACGACAGGGCCTATGGCTACACCTTC.

V usage is TRBV30 and J usage is TRBJ1-2, with D possibly matching TRBD1 (5 bases). V lost 1 base and J 4 bases, leaving 16 bases between the germline ends. Looked up from germline, CDR1 is GTSNPN and CDR2 is SVGIG (reference sequence). This CDR3 region has 15 residues. The CDR3 bases are TGTGCCTGGAGTGGGGGAAGCTCTAGGGGCTATGGCTACACCTTC. The encoded protein is CAWSGGSSRGYGYTF.

The genes are TRBV28 and TRBJ1-1; TRBD1 matches 8 bases. J lost 3 bases, V lost 3 bases, and 9 bases had no gene match. The CDR3 has 16 residues. From germline, CDR1 is MDHEN and CDR2 SYDVKM. The CDR3 nucleotides read TGTGCCAGCAGTTTTCTTTCAGGGGGCTTGGACACTGAAGCTTTCTTT. Its protein is CASSFLSGGLDTEAFF.

The J gene is TRBJ1-2, the V gene TRBV11-2; 8 nucleotides align to TRBD1. CDR3 length: 15 amino acids. V lost 5 bases to trimming and J lost 7 bases; unmatched junction nucleotides: 12. Germline V gene lookup returns CDR1 SGHAT and CDR2 FQNNGV. Here the CDR3 DNA reads TGTGCCAGCAGCCATGACATGACGGGGACAGGTGGCTACACCTTC. Its translation is CASSHDMTGTGGYTF.

This chain uses TRBV19 with TRBJ2-3; 8 bases are a match to TRBD1. The V segment lost 3 bases and the J segment 3 bases; nucleotides outside the gene matches: 5. Per germline, CDR1 LNHDA and CDR2 SQIVND (reference sequence). CDR3 length equals 15 residues. The DNA of the CDR3 is TGTGCCAGTAGTATGAAGGACAGGGATACAGATACGCAGTATTTT. It codes for CASSMKDRDTDTQYF.

This clone has a handful of counts. The V and J genes are TRBV28 and TRBJ1-2; D is uncertain. This CDR3 region has 11 residues. V dropped 3 bases and J dropped 5 bases, with 4 bases sitting between them. CDR1 is MDHEN, CDR2 SYDVKM, per germline. CDR3 sequence: CASSFGYGYTF. As DNA, the CDR3 is TGTGCCAGCAGTTTCGGTTATGGCTACACCTTC.

The chain links TRBV18 to TRBJ2-5, with 8 positions matching TRBD1. The junction had 2 bases not matched to a gene; V was cut back by 3 bases and J by 5 bases. The CDR3 is 13 amino acids. The germline V gene encodes CDR1 KGHSH and CDR2 LQKENI. The CDR3 DNA reads as TGTGCCAGCTCACCGGGGGACAGGGAGACCCAGTACTTC. This translates into CASSPGDRETQYF.

The CDR3 region has the DNA TGCAGCGTTGAACTAGCTTTTTATGGCTACACCTTC. Residues: CSVELAFYGYTF. The V and J genes are TRBV29-1 and TRBJ1-2; D unclear. There are 12 residues in the CDR3. Germline V gene sequence: CDR1 SQVTM, CDR2 ANQGSEA. Trimming left V 2 bases short and J 5 bases short, with 9 bases between.

Comment on this clone: In the same sample, other DNA sequences code for this CDR3. The chain combines TRBV28 with TRBJ1-5; D remains ambiguous. V was pared by 6 bases and J by 3 bases, with 3 bases between. The CDR3 is 11 residues long. The V gene's germline CDR1 is MDHEN and CDR2 SYDVKM. The CDR3 loop is CASSLNQPQHF. DNA for the CDR3: TGTGCCAGCAGCCTCAATCAGCCCCAGCATTTT.

This sequence joins TRBV3-1 (or the pseudogene TRBV3-2) and TRBJ2-5, with TRBD2 matching 13 bases. This CDR3 region has 15 residues. Losses at the gene ends were 4 bases for V and 4 bases for J; bases not matched to a gene: 3. From germline, CDR1 is LGHDT and CDR2 YNNKEL (reference sequence). The CDR3 DNA sequence: TGTGCCAGCAGCCGACTAGCGGGAGGAGGAGAGACCCAGTACTTC. Translating it yields CASSRLAGGGETQYF.

This rearrangement joins TRBV27 to TRBJ1-1; 7 bases are shared with TRBD1. Germline V gene sequence: CDR1 MNHEY, CDR2 SMNVEV (reference sequence). J gave up 4 bases and V 7 bases, and 9 bases lay outside the gene matches. The CDR3 extends over 14 amino acids. The CDR3 DNA is TGTGCCAGCAAGTTTAGGGGGCGCGGCACTGAAGCTTTCTTT. This translates into CASKFRGRGTEAFF.

In this sample, this clone turned up a few times. The CDR3 protein is CSVEARSRHGSYYGYTF. The CDR3 DNA reads TGCAGCGTTGAGGCACGCAGTCGACACGGGAGTTACTATGGCTACACCTTC. J is TRBJ1-2 and V is TRBV29-1; D call uncertain. The length of the CDR3 is 17 residues. Germline CDR1 is SQVTM and CDR2 is ANQGSEA. V lost 3 bases to trimming and J lost 3 bases, with 23 bases between them. The whole variable domain, filled in from reference TRBV29-1 and TRBJ1-2, reads SAVISQKPSRDICQRGTSLTIQCQVDSQVTMMFWYRQQPGQSLTLIATANQGSEATYESGFVIDKFPISRPNLTFSTLTVSNMSPEDSSIYLCSVEARSRHGSYYGYTFGSGTRLTVV.

J is TRBJ1-2 and V is TRBV4-1; 7 bases are shared with TRBD1. The germline V gene has CDR1 MGHRA and CDR2 YSYEKL. V shed 2 bases and J 8 bases; nucleotides not matched to a gene: 20. The CDR3 consists of 18 residues. The CDR3 is CASSQSRARTGHRRGYTF. The CDR3 region has the DNA TGCGCCAGCAGCCAATCAAGAGCCAGGACAGGCCATCGGAGAGGCTACACCTTC.